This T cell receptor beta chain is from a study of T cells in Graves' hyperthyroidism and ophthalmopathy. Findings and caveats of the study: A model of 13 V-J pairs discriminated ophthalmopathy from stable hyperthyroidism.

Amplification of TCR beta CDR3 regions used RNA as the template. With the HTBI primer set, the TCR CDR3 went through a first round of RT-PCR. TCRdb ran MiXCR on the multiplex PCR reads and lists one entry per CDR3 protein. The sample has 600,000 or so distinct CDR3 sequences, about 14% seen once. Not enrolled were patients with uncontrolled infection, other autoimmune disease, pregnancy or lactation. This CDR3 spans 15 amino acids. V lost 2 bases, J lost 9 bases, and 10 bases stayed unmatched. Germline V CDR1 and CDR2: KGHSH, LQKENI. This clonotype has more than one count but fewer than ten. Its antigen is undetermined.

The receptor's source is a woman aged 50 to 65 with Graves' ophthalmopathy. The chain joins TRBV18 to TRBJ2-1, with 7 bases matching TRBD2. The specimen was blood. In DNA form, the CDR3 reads TGTGCCAGCTCACCAACGAGCGGGAAAGATTTTGAGCAGTTCTTC. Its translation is CASSPTSGKDFEQFF.